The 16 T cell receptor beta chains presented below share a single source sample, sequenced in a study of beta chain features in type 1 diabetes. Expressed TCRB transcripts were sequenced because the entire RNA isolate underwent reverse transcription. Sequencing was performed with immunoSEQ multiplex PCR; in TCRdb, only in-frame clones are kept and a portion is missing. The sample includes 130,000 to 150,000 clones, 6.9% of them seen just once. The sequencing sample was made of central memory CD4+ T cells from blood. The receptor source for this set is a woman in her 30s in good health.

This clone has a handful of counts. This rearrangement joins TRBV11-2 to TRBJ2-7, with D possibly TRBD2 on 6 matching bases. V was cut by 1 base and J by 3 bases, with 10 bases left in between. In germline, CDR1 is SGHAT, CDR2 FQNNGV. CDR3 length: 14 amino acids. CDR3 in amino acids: CASSLVPSVYEQYF. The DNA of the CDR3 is TGTGCCAGCAGCTTAGTACCTAGCGTCTACGAGCAGTACTTC.

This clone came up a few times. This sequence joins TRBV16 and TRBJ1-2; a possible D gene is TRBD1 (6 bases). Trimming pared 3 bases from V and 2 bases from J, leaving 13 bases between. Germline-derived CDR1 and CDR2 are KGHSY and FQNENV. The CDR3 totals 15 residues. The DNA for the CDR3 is TGTGCCAGCAGCCAGTCCGGGACACGGAACTATGGCTACACCTTC. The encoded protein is CASSQSGTRNYGYTF. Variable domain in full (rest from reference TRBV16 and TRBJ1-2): GEEVAQTPKHLVRGEGQKAKLYCAPIKGHSYVFWYQQVLKNEFKFLISFQNENVFDETGMPKERFSAKCLPNSPCSLEIQATKLEDSAVYFCASSQSGTRNYGYTFGSGTRLTVV.

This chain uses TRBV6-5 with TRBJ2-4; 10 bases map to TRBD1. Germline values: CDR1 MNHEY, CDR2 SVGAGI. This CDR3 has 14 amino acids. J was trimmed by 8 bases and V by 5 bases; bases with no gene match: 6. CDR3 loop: CASSPGQGLYIQYF. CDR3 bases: TGTGCCAGCAGTCCGGGACAGGGGTTATACATTCAGTACTTC.

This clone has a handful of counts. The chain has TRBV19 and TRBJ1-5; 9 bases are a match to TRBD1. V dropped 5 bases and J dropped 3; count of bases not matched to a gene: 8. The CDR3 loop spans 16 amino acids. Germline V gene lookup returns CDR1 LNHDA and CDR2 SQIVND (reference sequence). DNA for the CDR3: TGTGCCAGTAGTTTCACAGGGGGCCGTATCAATCAGCCCCAGCATTTT. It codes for CASSFTGGRINQPQHF.

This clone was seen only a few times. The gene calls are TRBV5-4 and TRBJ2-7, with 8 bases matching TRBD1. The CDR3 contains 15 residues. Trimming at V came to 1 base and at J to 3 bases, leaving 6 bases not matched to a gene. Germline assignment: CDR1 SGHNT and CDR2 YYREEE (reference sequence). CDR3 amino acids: CASSLSTGVGYEQYF. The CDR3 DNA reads TGTGCCAGCAGCTTGTCGACAGGGGTCGGCTACGAGCAGTACTTC.

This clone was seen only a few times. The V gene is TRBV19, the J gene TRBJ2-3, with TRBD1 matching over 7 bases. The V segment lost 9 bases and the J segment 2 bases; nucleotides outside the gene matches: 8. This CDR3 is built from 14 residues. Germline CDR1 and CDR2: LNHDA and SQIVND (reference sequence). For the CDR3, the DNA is TGTGCCAGCACAGGGGCTATTGCCACAGATACGCAGTATTTT. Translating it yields CASTGAIATDTQYF.

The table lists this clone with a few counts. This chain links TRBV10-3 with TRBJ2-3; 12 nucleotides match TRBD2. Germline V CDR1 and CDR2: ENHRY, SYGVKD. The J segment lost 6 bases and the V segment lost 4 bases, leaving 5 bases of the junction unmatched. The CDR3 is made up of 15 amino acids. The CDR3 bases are TGTGCCATCAGTGGACTAGCGGGAGCGGAGGATACGCAGTATTTT. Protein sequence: CAISGLAGAEDTQYF.

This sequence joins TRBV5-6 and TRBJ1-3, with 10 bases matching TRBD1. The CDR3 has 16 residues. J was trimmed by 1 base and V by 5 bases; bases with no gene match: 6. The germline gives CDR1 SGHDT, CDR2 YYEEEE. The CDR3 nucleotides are TGTGCCAGCAGGAAGACAGGGGGCCTTTCTGGAAACACCATATATTTT. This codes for CASRKTGGLSGNTIYF.

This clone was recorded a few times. The CDR3 coding sequence is TGTGCCAGCAGGGCCTCTCGGACGGGAGGGAATCAGCCCCAGCATTTT. Translated, it gives CASRASRTGGNQPQHF. This chain links TRBV28 with TRBJ1-5; D is undetermined. With 6 bases removed from V and 4 bases from J, the gap between germline ends came to 19 bases. The CDR3 is made up of 16 amino acids. CDR1 is MDHEN and CDR2 is SYDVKM in the germline V gene.

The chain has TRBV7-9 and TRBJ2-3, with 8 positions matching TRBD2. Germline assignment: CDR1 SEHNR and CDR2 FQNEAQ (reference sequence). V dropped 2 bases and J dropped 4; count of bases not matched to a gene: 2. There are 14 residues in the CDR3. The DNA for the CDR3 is TGTGCCAGCAGCTTAACGGGAGGGCCAGATACGCAGTATTTT. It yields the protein CASSLTGGPDTQYF.

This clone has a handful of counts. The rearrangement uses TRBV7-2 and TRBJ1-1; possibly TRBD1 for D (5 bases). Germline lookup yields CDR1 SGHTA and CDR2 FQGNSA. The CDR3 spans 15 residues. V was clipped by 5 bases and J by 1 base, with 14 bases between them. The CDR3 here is CASSPPGVGNTEAFF. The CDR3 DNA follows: TGTGCCAGCAGCCCCCCGGGGGTTGGGAACACTGAAGCTTTCTTT.

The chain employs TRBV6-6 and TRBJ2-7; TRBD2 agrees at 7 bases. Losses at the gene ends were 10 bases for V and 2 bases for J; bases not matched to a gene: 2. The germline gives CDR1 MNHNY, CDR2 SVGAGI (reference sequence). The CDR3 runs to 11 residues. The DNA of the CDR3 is TGTGCCACCGGACTAGCCTACGAGCAGTACTTC. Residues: CATGLAYEQYF.

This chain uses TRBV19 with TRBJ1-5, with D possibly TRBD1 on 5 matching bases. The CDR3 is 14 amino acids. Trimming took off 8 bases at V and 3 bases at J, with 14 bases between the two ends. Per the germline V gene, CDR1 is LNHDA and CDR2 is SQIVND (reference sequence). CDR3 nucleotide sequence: TGTGCCAGTTCCCCGGACAAGGACAATCAGCCCCAGCATTTT. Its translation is CASSPDKDNQPQHF.

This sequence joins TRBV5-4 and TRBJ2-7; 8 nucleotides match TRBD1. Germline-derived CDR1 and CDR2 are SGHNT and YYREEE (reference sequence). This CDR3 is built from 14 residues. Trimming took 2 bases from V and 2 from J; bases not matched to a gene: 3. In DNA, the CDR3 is TGTGCCAGCAGCTTAACGGGACAGGCCTACGAGCAGTACTTC. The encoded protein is CASSLTGQAYEQYF.

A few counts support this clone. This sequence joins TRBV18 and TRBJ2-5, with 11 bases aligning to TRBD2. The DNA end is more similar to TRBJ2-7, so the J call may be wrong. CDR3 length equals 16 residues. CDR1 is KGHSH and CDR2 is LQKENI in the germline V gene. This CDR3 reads CASSLFSGRDAYEQYF. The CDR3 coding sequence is TGTGCCAGCTCACTATTTAGCGGGAGGGATGCCTACGAGCAGTACTTC.

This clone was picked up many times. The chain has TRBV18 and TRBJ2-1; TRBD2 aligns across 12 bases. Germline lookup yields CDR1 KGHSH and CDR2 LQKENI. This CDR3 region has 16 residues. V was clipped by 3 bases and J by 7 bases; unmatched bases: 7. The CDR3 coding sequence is TGTGCCAGCTCACCGCGCCTAGCGGGAGGGCAGAATGAGCAGTTCTTC. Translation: CASSPRLAGGQNEQFF. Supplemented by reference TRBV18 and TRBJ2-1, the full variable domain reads NAGVMQNPRHLVRRRGQEARLRCSPMKGHSHVYWYRQLPEEGLKFMVYLQKENIIDESGMPKERFSAEFPKEGPSILRIQQVVRGDSAAYFCASSPRLAGGQNEQFFGPGTRLTVL.